The 29 T cell receptor beta chains below all came from one sample that was sequenced in a study of glioma-infiltrating T cells after dendritic cell vaccination. Profiling relied on immunoSEQ multiplex PCR, and the TCRdb table lists in-frame clones only, not all of them. The repertoire consists of about 92,000 clones, with about nine tenths occurring once and the leading ten covering less than 20%. This material consisted of blood, taken before dendritic cell vaccination. Receptor source: a human donor with glioblastoma.

The chain carries TRBV6-6 and TRBJ2-1; D gene unclear. The V end was cut by 6 bases, the J end by 2 bases, with 5 bases between. Germline loops: CDR1 MNHNY, CDR2 SVGAGI (reference sequence). CDR3 length: 12 amino acids. CDR3 region: CASRETYNEQFF. CDR3 DNA sequence: TGTGCCAGCAGGGAGACCTACAATGAGCAGTTCTTC.

The chain's CDR3 is CASSPGQGALAYGYTF. CDR3 sequence (DNA): TGTGCCAGCTCACCGGGACAGGGGGCCTTGGCCTATGGCTACACCTTC. V and J are TRBV18 and TRBJ1-2, with 12 nucleotides matching TRBD1. Unmatched junction bases numbered 6, after V lost 3 bases and J lost 4 bases. The germline CDR1 and CDR2 sequences are KGHSH and LQKENI. This CDR3 has 16 amino acids.

In nucleotides, the CDR3 is TGTGCCAGTAGTAACTCGTACGAGCAGTACTTC. Its translation: CASSNSYEQYF. This sequence joins TRBV19 and TRBJ2-7; no clear D gene. V was shortened by 4 bases and J by 4 bases, with 5 bases between the two germline ends. The CDR3 extends over 11 amino acids. CDR1 and CDR2 from the germline V gene are LNHDA and SQIVND (reference sequence). The full variable domain, rest sourced from reference TRBV19 and TRBJ2-7, is DGGITQSPKYLFRKEGQNVTLSCEQNLNHDAMYWYRQDPGQGLRLIYYSQIVNDFQKGDIAEGYSVSREKKESFPLTVTSAQKNPTAFYLCASSNSYEQYFGPGTRLTVT.

This chain connects TRBV7-9 to TRBJ2-7, with unresolved D. The CDR3 is made up of 11 amino acids. Per germline, CDR1 SEHNR and CDR2 FQNEAQ (reference sequence). Trimming shortened V by 5 bases and J by 3 bases, and 5 bases separated the two germline ends. The CDR3 spells CASSLNYEQYF. CDR3 nucleotides: TGTGCCAGCAGCCTAAACTACGAGCAGTACTTC.

The table lists this clone with a count of one. The CDR3 coding sequence is TGTGCCAGCAGCTTAAGGGCGGGGGGGCGTCACGAGCAGTACTTC. Protein: CASSLRAGGRHEQYF. This sequence joins TRBV7-2 and TRBJ2-7; TRBD2 agrees at 9 bases. The CDR3 runs 15 residues. V trimming: 2 bases; J trimming: 5 bases; junction bases outside the gene matches: 7. Germline V gives CDR1 SGHTA, CDR2 FQGNSA. The full variable domain, with the rest looked up from reference TRBV7-2 and TRBJ2-7, is GAGVSQSPSNKVTEKGKDVELRCDPISGHTALYWYRQSLGQGLEFLIYFQGNSAPDKSGLPSDRFSAERTGGSVSTLTIQRTQQEDSAVYLCASSLRAGGRHEQYFGPGTRLTVT.

This chain joins TRBV7-2 and TRBJ1-2, with 7 bases matching TRBD1. Germline assignment: CDR1 SGHTA and CDR2 FQGNSA. The CDR3 covers 15 residues. J gave up 8 bases and V 3 bases, and 12 bases lay outside the gene matches. The CDR3 is CASSLGPDRANGYTF. The CDR3 region has the DNA TGTGCCAGCAGCTTGGGCCCCGACAGGGCGAACGGCTACACCTTC.

The chain links TRBV6-6 to TRBJ1-4; 8 bases are a match to TRBD1. Unmatched junction bases numbered 0, after V lost 6 bases and J lost 6 bases. Germline CDR1 MNHNY, CDR2 SVGAGI (reference sequence). This CDR3 is 12 amino acids long. In DNA, the CDR3 is TGTGCCAGCAGGACAGGGGATGAAAAACTGTTTTTT. It translates to CASRTGDEKLFF.

The rearrangement joins TRBV4-1 to TRBJ2-3, with a tentative D call TRBD2 (6 bases). The V gene's germline CDR1 is MGHRA and CDR2 YSYEKL. V lost 4 bases and J 0 bases, leaving 14 bases between the germline ends. This CDR3 has 16 amino acids. For the CDR3, the DNA is TGCGCCAGCAGCCCCCAACTAGCTGCTAGCACAGATACGCAGTATTTT. Encoded protein: CASSPQLAASTDTQYF.

This rearrangement joins TRBV5-4 to TRBJ2-7; 8 nucleotides align to TRBD1. The V gene's germline CDR1 is SGHNT and CDR2 YYREEE (reference sequence). The CDR3 is made up of 15 amino acids. V shed 4 bases, J shed 0 bases, and the junction held 6 bases outside the gene matches. The CDR3 is CASSTGGWGSYEQYF. CDR3 nucleotide sequence: TGTGCCAGCAGCACAGGGGGTTGGGGCTCCTACGAGCAGTACTTC.

The chain has TRBV29-1 and TRBJ2-3, with TRBD1 matching over 8 bases. Germline V gene data show CDR1 as SQVTM and CDR2 as ANQGSEA. Trimming at V came to 8 bases and at J to 5 bases, leaving 9 bases not matched to a gene. The CDR3 is 13 amino acids. CDR3 DNA: TGCAGCTTTACGACAGGGGCGGGAGATACGCAGTATTTT. Translating gives CSFTTGAGDTQYF.

The V and J genes are TRBV7-2 and TRBJ2-7; TRBD1 agrees at 8 bases. V was clipped by 0 bases and J by 6 bases; unmatched bases: 16. The CDR3 sequence is 18 residues long. Germline values: CDR1 SGHTA, CDR2 FQGNSA. The DNA for the CDR3 is TGTGCCAGCAGCTTAGCGGGTGGGACAGGCCGCAACCTTCCCGAGCAGTACTTC. Encoded protein: CASSLAGGTGRNLPEQYF.

This clone was observed a few times. The rearrangement joins TRBV28 to TRBJ2-7; TRBD1 is a possible D gene (6 bases). The CDR3 contains 11 residues. Germline CDR1 and CDR2: MDHEN and SYDVKM. V was cut by 8 bases and J by 6 bases, with 11 bases left in between. The CDR3 is CASAVGGEQYF. Here the CDR3 DNA reads TGTGCCAGCGCAGTAGGGGGCGAGCAGTACTTC. The complete variable domain, with remaining parts taken from reference TRBV28 and TRBJ2-7, reads DVKVTQSSRYLVKRTGEKVFLECVQDMDHENMFWYRQDPGLGLRLIYFSYDVKMKEKGDIPEGYSVSREKKERFSLILESASTNQTSMYLCASAVGGEQYFGPGTRLTVT.

The V call is TRBV28, the J call TRBJ2-1; D is ambiguous. V lost 5 bases, J lost 12 bases, and 14 bases lay in between. CDR3 length: 12 residues. Germline CDR1 MDHEN, CDR2 SYDVKM. The CDR3 nucleotides read TGTGCCAGCAGTACCTCAAGCGTCATGCAGTTCTTC. This encodes CASSTSSVMQFF.

This chain joins TRBV18 and TRBJ1-2, with 8 bases aligning to TRBD1. Per germline, CDR1 KGHSH and CDR2 LQKENI. The length of the CDR3 is 16 residues. The junction had 13 bases not matched to a gene; V was cut back by 3 bases and J by 7 bases. This CDR3 is CASSPLERQGAGGYTF. The CDR3 nucleotides are TGTGCCAGCTCACCTCTTGAGCGGCAGGGGGCTGGTGGCTACACCTTC.

V usage is TRBV7-9 and J usage is TRBJ2-1; 10 bases match TRBD2. Germline CDR1 is SEHNR and CDR2 is FQNEAQ (reference sequence). This CDR3 is built from 16 residues. V lost 0 bases, J lost 4 bases, and 3 bases stayed unmatched. DNA for the CDR3: TGTGCCAGCAGCTTAGCCTCTAGCGGGAGATACAATGAGCAGTTCTTC. This sequence encodes CASSLASSGRYNEQFF.

Here the CDR3 DNA reads TGTGCCAGCAGAGTCCAGGGGGCGGACTACGAGCAGTACTTC. It specifies CASRVQGADYEQYF. The V call is TRBV6-1, the J call TRBJ2-7; TRBD1 aligns across 8 bases. CDR1 and CDR2 from the germline V gene are MNHNS and SASEGT. The CDR3 runs to 14 residues. V shed 6 bases, J shed 3 bases, and the junction held 7 bases outside the gene matches.

The chain links TRBV7-3 to TRBJ2-2; a weak D match, TRBD1 (5 bases). The CDR3 spans 16 residues. V lost 3 bases, J lost 0 bases, and 11 bases lay in between. Germline V gene lookup returns CDR1 SGHTA and CDR2 FQGTGA. In nucleotides, the CDR3 is TGTGCCAGCAGCTTTGGCGGACAAGCGAACACCGGGGAGCTGTTTTTT. This codes for CASSFGGQANTGELFF. Variable domain in full (rest from reference TRBV7-3 and TRBJ2-2): GAGVSQTPSNKVTEKGKYVELRCDPISGHTALYWYRQSLGQGPEFLIYFQGTGAADDSGLPNDRFFAVRPEGSVSTLKIQRTERGDSAVYLCASSFGGQANTGELFFGEGSRLTVL.

The sample holds a few counts of this clone. The chain combines TRBV6-1 with TRBJ2-2; D call uncertain. From germline, CDR1 is MNHNS and CDR2 SASEGT. The V end was cut by 2 bases, the J end by 6 bases, with 4 bases between. The CDR3 extends over 12 amino acids. CDR3 in amino acids: CASSEYAGELFF. The DNA for the CDR3 is TGTGCCAGCAGTGAATATGCCGGGGAGCTGTTTTTT.

The rearrangement uses TRBV9 and TRBJ1-1, with 8 bases matching TRBD1. This CDR3 has 15 residues. The germline CDR1 and CDR2 sequences are SGDLS and YYNGEE. The V gene end was trimmed by 3 bases and the J gene end by 1 base; junction bases not matched to a gene: 5. The CDR3 sequence is CASSAPGTGNTEAFF. In nucleotides, the CDR3 is TGTGCCAGCAGCGCACCCGGGACAGGGAACACTGAAGCTTTCTTT.

The V and J genes are TRBV29-1 and TRBJ2-3, with no clear D. The CDR3 loop spans 15 amino acids. Germline V gene data show CDR1 as SQVTM and CDR2 as ANQGSEA. Trimming took 6 bases from V and 0 from J, leaving 16 bases between them. CDR3 sequence reads: CSVQPRSFSTDTQYF. The CDR3 nucleotides are TGCAGCGTCCAACCTAGAAGTTTTAGCACAGATACGCAGTATTTT.

The sample holds a few counts of this clone. This chain connects TRBV28 to TRBJ2-7; possibly TRBD1 for D (5 bases). Looked up from germline, CDR1 is MDHEN and CDR2 is SYDVKM. V lost 1 base and J lost 2, with 12 bases in between. The CDR3 runs to 15 residues. The CDR3 reads CASSLSGRITYEQYF. As DNA, the CDR3 is TGTGCCAGCAGTTTATCAGGGCGAATCACCTACGAGCAGTACTTC.

This chain connects TRBV18 to TRBJ2-3; 7 bases agree with TRBD1. Germline assignment: CDR1 KGHSH and CDR2 LQKENI. The CDR3 contains 16 residues. J was trimmed by 0 bases and V by 3 bases; bases with no gene match: 6. In DNA, the CDR3 is TGTGCCAGCTCACCGTATCGGGGACAGAGCACAGATACGCAGTATTTT. Residues: CASSPYRGQSTDTQYF.

CDR3 sequence reads: CATSRGSGQTNEKLFF. DNA of the CDR3: TGTGCCACCAGCAGAGGATCGGGACAGACTAATGAAAAACTGTTTTTT. The gene calls are TRBV15 and TRBJ1-4, with 7 bases fitting TRBD1. V lost 1 base and J lost 2; bases outside the gene matches: 4. The length of the CDR3 is 16 residues. Germline values: CDR1 LNHNV, CDR2 YYDKDF (reference sequence).

In this sample, this clone turned up many times. This chain connects TRBV6-5 to TRBJ2-3, with TRBD1 identical over 7 bases. V dropped 4 bases and J dropped 5; count of bases not matched to a gene: 6. This CDR3 contains 14 residues. The germline V gene encodes CDR1 MNHEY and CDR2 SVGAGI. CDR3 residues: CASSSTGMEDTQYF. The CDR3 coding sequence is TGTGCCAGCAGTTCGACAGGGATGGAAGATACGCAGTATTTT.

The chain employs TRBV27 and TRBJ1-6; a possible D gene is TRBD1 (6 bases). Deletions cut 0 bases from V and 8 bases from J, with 14 bases between. The germline V gene encodes CDR1 MNHEY and CDR2 SMNVEV (reference sequence). This CDR3 region has 16 residues. CDR3 sequence: CASSLSVQGIYSPLHF. The CDR3 bases are TGTGCCAGCAGTTTATCGGTACAGGGAATCTATTCACCCCTCCACTTT.

The chain recombines TRBV29-1 with TRBJ2-1; TRBD2 aligns across 11 bases. V shed 3 bases, J shed 5 bases, and the junction held 12 bases outside the gene matches. Per the germline V gene, CDR1 is SQVTM and CDR2 is ANQGSEA. The CDR3 sequence is 17 residues long. The CDR3 DNA reads TGCAGCGTTGATCTTAGCGGGAGGGCCGGTAGAAACAATGAGCAGTTCTTC. Encoded protein: CSVDLSGRAGRNNEQFF.

This clone was detected only once. The chain carries TRBV9 and TRBJ2-3; D is possibly TRBD2 (5 bases). Trimming stripped 0 bases from V and 6 bases from J, with 20 bases between. Germline assignment: CDR1 SGDLS and CDR2 YYNGEE. CDR3 length equals 17 residues. DNA for the CDR3: TGTGCCAGCAGCGTAGGGTCAGCGGCTGTCTTGGGGGATACGCAGTATTTT. It codes for CASSVGSAAVLGDTQYF.

The gene calls are TRBV6-4 and TRBJ2-1; 9 nucleotides line up with TRBD1. CDR1 MRHNA and CDR2 SNTAGT come from the germline V gene. The J segment lost 10 bases and the V segment lost 6 bases, leaving 13 bases of the junction unmatched. The CDR3 has 15 residues. The CDR3 DNA is TGTGCCAGCAGCTCCCAATATACAGGGGGCTACGAGCAGTTCTTC. Translation: CASSSQYTGGYEQFF.

This clone was detected only once. The rearrangement uses TRBV12-2 and TRBJ1-2. TRBV12-2 is listed as a pseudogene. This CDR3 comprises 16 residues. In nucleotides, the CDR3 is TGTGCAAGTCGATCTTACCCCGGGGGGCTTAGATATGGCTACACCTTC. Translation gives CASRSYPGGLRYGYTF.